Reported below is one T cell receptor beta chain. Its target is not known. Naive CD8 cells lacked CD45RO, underwent positive selection for CCR7 and left out terminally differentiated effector memory CD45RA+ cells. V was clipped by 1 base and J by 1 base; unmatched bases: 8. Germline lookup yields CDR1 PRHDT and CDR2 FYEKMQ (reference sequence). This CDR3 is built from 17 residues. The data were taken from a study of shared clonotypes between healthy human individuals. Study-level background: The donor pool was made up of a couple of women and three men aged 18 to 49. Whole-study results and caveats: When naive CD4 clonotypes were compared across a handful of donors, around 5% were shared. Enrolling few donors narrowed the genetic and exposure-history diversity that was represented.

At a deep level, the assay was run. Libraries were prepared by immunoSEQ multiplex PCR; TCRdb keeps only in-frame clonotypes and omits some of them. The table has about 2 million clones, roughly 94% seen once. The sample was naive CD8+ T cells sorted from blood. This clonotype was sampled from a man younger than 35 in good health. This sequence joins TRBV13 and TRBJ2-5; TRBD1 agrees at 8 bases. The CDR3 loop is CASSLVTGQGIQETQYF. CDR3 sequence (DNA): TGTGCCAGCAGCTTAGTGACCGGACAGGGTATCCAAGAGACCCAGTACTTC.